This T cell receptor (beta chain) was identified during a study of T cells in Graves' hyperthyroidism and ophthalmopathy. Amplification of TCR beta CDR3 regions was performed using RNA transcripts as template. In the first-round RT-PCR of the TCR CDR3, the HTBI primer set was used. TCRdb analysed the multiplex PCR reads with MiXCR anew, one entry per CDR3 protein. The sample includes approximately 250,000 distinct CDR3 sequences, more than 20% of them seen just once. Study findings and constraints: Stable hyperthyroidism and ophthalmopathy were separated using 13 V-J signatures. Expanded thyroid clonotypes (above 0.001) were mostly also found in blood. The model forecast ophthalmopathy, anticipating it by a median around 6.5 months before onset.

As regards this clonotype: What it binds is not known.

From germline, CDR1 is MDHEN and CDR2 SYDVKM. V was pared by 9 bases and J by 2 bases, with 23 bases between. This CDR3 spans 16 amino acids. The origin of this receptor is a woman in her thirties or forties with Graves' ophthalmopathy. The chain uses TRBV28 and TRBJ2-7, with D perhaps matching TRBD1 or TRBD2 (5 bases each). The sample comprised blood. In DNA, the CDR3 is TGTGCCAGTTCTCCGCCTCGCCGGGACGGGGCCTACGAGCAGTACTTC. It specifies CASSPPRRDGAYEQYF.